Shown below are 32 T cell receptor beta chains from a single sample sequenced in a study of blood T cell repertoires in COVID-19. Method: immunoSEQ multiplex PCR; TCRdb's copy keeps in-frame clones and lacks some. The table includes 200,000 to 250,000 clones, 65% to 90% detected once. The sequenced material came from PBMCs or T cells enriched from blood (not recorded which). Receptor source: a woman between 50 and 59 years old with acute COVID-19.

The chain carries TRBV9 and TRBJ2-7; 9 bases are a match to TRBD1. The germline CDR1 and CDR2 sequences are SGDLS and YYNGEE. V shed 2 bases, J shed 3 bases, and the junction held 6 bases outside the gene matches. This CDR3 has 15 residues. In nucleotides, the CDR3 is TGTGCCAGCAGCGTGGGACAGGGCTTAGTCTACGAGCAGTACTTC. Its translation is CASSVGQGLVYEQYF.

The chain uses TRBV5-1 and TRBJ1-5; weak D call: TRBD1 (5 bases). Germline V CDR1 and CDR2: SGHRS, YFSETQ. There are 15 residues in the CDR3. V lost 5 bases to trimming and J lost 5 bases, with 17 bases between them. The CDR3 DNA reads TGCGCCAGCAGGTGGGGGGTGGGCATCGATCAGCCCCAGCATTTT. This translates into CASRWGVGIDQPQHF.

V and J are TRBV7-9 and TRBJ1-2; TRBD1 matches at 7 bases. Germline trimming cut 10 bases from V and 3 bases from J; bases unmatched to any gene: 17. The germline V gene has CDR1 SEHNR and CDR2 FQNEAQ (reference sequence). The CDR3 has 16 amino acids. The CDR3, as DNA: TGTGCCACCCGGCTTGGAGGGGGCCAGGGGGACTATGGCTACACCTTC. Translated, it gives CATRLGGGQGDYGYTF.

This clone appeared a single time. One end of the junction is discordant with germline, which a read error may explain. This chain connects TRBV7-2 to TRBJ1-6, with D tentatively TRBD1 (6 bases). Germline assignment: CDR1 SGHTA and CDR2 FQGNSA. The CDR3 is 15 amino acids. CDR3 nucleotide sequence: TGTGCCAGCAGCCTAGCAGAGGGGGTTGGTTCACCCCTCCACTTT. This gives the protein CASSLAEGVGSPLHF.

In its sample, this clone was seen once. For the CDR3, the DNA is TGTGCCAGCAGTTTACGAGGGGGCACTGAAGCTTTCTTT. This encodes CASSLRGGTEAFF. J is TRBJ1-1 and V is TRBV28; D is possibly TRBD1 (6 bases). Trimming left V 2 bases short and J 4 bases short, with 8 bases between. Germline CDR1 MDHEN, CDR2 SYDVKM. The CDR3 covers 13 residues.

This sequence joins TRBV7-2 and TRBJ2-1, with 9 bases that match TRBD1. Trimming cost V 3 bases and J 10 bases; bases outside gene matches: 10. In germline, CDR1 is SGHTA, CDR2 FQGNSA. This CDR3 is built from 15 residues. The CDR3 region is CASSFPGTGRYEQFF. For the CDR3, the DNA is TGTGCCAGCAGCTTTCCCGGGACAGGGCGTTACGAGCAGTTCTTC. The full variable domain, rest sourced from reference TRBV7-2 and TRBJ2-1, is GAGVSQSPSNKVTEKGKDVELRCDPISGHTALYWYRQSLGQGLEFLIYFQGNSAPDKSGLPSDRFSAERTGGSVSTLTIQRTQQEDSAVYLCASSFPGTGRYEQFFGPGTRLTVL.

The chain is built from TRBV7-2 and TRBJ1-4; D possibly corresponds to TRBD1 (6 bases). V lost 5 bases to trimming and J lost 7 bases, with 20 bases between them. Germline assignment: CDR1 SGHTA and CDR2 FQGNSA. This CDR3 contains 16 residues. The CDR3, as DNA: TGTGCCAGCAGCGCCCCCGGACAGCTTGGAGGTGAAAAACTGTTTTTT. It translates to CASSAPGQLGGEKLFF.

The rearrangement joins TRBV7-2 to TRBJ2-2; 7 bases match TRBD1. The CDR3 spans 16 residues. V gave up 5 bases and J gave up 2 bases; unmatched junction bases: 8. Germline V gives CDR1 SGHTA, CDR2 FQGNSA. The CDR3 DNA follows: TGTGCCAGCAGCAAACAGACAGGGATAAACACCGGGGAGCTGTTTTTT. It yields the protein CASSKQTGINTGELFF. Complete variable domain (other parts from reference TRBV7-2 and TRBJ2-2): GAGVSQSPSNKVTEKGKDVELRCDPISGHTALYWYRQSLGQGLEFLIYFQGNSAPDKSGLPSDRFSAERTGGSVSTLTIQRTQQEDSAVYLCASSKQTGINTGELFFGEGSRLTVL.

The chain carries TRBV19 and TRBJ2-7; perhaps TRBD2 as D (6 bases). V lost 2 bases and J lost 7, with 15 bases in between. The CDR3 runs 14 residues. Per the germline V gene, CDR1 is LNHDA and CDR2 is SQIVND (reference sequence). CDR3: CASSIWDFPGEQYF. DNA for the CDR3: TGTGCCAGTAGTATATGGGACTTTCCGGGGGAGCAGTACTTC.

The chain joins TRBV28 to TRBJ1-3; 8 nucleotides align to TRBD1. Germline loops: CDR1 MDHEN, CDR2 SYDVKM. The CDR3 is 15 residues long. V trimming: 7 bases; J trimming: 1 base; junction bases outside the gene matches: 6. The chain's CDR3 is CASTLRGLSGNTIYF. In DNA form, the CDR3 reads TGTGCCAGCACTCTCAGGGGGCTTTCTGGAAACACCATATATTTT.

This chain links TRBV19 with TRBJ2-2; a weak D match, TRBD2 (5 bases). The CDR3 spans 15 residues. CDR1 and CDR2 from the germline V gene are LNHDA and SQIVND (reference sequence). Trimming removed 5 bases from V and 4 bases from J, with 14 bases in between. CDR3 protein: CASSPSLVLTGELFF. In nucleotides, the CDR3 is TGTGCCAGTAGTCCCTCACTAGTTCTCACCGGGGAGCTGTTTTTT.

The CDR3 coding sequence is TGTGCCAGCAGTAACCAGGGGGCGACCGGGGAGCTGTTTTTT. Protein product: CASSNQGATGELFF. V and J are TRBV7-9 and TRBJ2-2; 8 positions match TRBD1. There are 14 residues in the CDR3. J was trimmed by 5 bases and V by 6 bases; bases with no gene match: 5. Germline assignment: CDR1 SEHNR and CDR2 FQNEAQ (reference sequence).

The V call is TRBV7-2, the J call TRBJ2-3, with D tentatively TRBD2 (5 bases). The germline V and J ends were trimmed by 3 bases and 3 bases, with 7 bases remaining between them. CDR1 and CDR2 (germline): SGHTA, FQGNSA. The CDR3 extends over 13 amino acids. The CDR3 spells CASSFLATDTQYF. CDR3 bases: TGTGCCAGCAGCTTCTTAGCGACAGATACGCAGTATTTT.

The genes are TRBV6-2 or TRBV6-3 and TRBJ2-7; 11 bases align to TRBD2. CDR1 and CDR2 from the germline V gene are MNHEY and SVGEGT. Trimming removed 2 bases from V and 6 bases from J; junction bases left unmatched: 3. CDR3 length: 14 residues. The CDR3 sequence: CASSYGLAGGEQYF. The CDR3 nucleotides read TGTGCCAGCAGTTACGGGCTAGCGGGAGGCGAGCAGTACTTC.

The chain employs TRBV7-2 and TRBJ1-2; TRBD1 aligns across 9 bases. The germline CDR1 and CDR2 sequences are SGHTA and FQGNSA. Trimming cost V 7 bases and J 5 bases; bases outside gene matches: 8. The CDR3 loop spans 14 amino acids. In nucleotides, the CDR3 is TGTGCCAGCACCCACGGGGACAGGGATTATGGCTACACCTTC. Amino acids: CASTHGDRDYGYTF.

This chain links TRBV19 with TRBJ2-1; 10 bases map to TRBD1. CDR3 length: 18 residues. Germline V lookup: CDR1 LNHDA, CDR2 SQIVND (reference sequence). J lost 0 bases, V lost 11 bases, and 16 bases had no gene match. The CDR3 bases are TGTGCCGGACAGACAGGGGGCTATGGCGGAGGCTCCTACAATGAGCAGTTCTTC. Its protein product is CAGQTGGYGGGSYNEQFF.

The chain carries TRBV6-1 and TRBJ2-7; TRBD2 matches at 11 bases. With V trimmed by 2 bases and J by 7 bases, 10 bases remained unmatched. Per the germline V gene, CDR1 is MNHNS and CDR2 is SASEGT. The CDR3 is made up of 16 amino acids. DNA for the CDR3: TGTGCCAGCAGTGAAAGTTCATGGGGGACTAGCGGAGAGCAGTACTTC. It is translated as CASSESSWGTSGEQYF.

The chain joins TRBV29-1 to TRBJ2-3; perhaps TRBD2 as D (6 bases). Germline CDR1 and CDR2: SQVTM and ANQGSEA. The CDR3 spans 12 residues. The V end lost 4 bases, the J end lost 6 bases, and 11 bases lay between the germline ends. In DNA, the CDR3 is TGCAGCGTTGTGCCTAGCGTGGATACGCAGTATTTT. Residues: CSVVPSVDTQYF.

The rearrangement joins TRBV18 to TRBJ1-3; D is undetermined. CDR1 and CDR2 from the germline V gene are KGHSH and LQKENI. V gave up 2 bases and J gave up 1 base, with 6 bases separating them. This CDR3 contains 14 residues. The CDR3 region is CASSPSDSGNTIYF. Written as DNA, the CDR3 is TGTGCCAGCTCACCATCAGATTCTGGAAACACCATATATTTT. Based on the CDR3 plus reference TRBV18 and TRBJ1-3, the full variable domain is NAGVMQNPRHLVRRRGQEARLRCSPMKGHSHVYWYRQLPEEGLKFMVYLQKENIIDESGMPKERFSAEFPKEGPSILRIQQVVRGDSAAYFCASSPSDSGNTIYFGEGSWLTVV.

V is TRBV4-1 and J is TRBJ2-3, with D tentatively TRBD2 (5 bases). The CDR3 has 18 residues. Germline V gene lookup returns CDR1 MGHRA and CDR2 YSYEKL. V was clipped by 1 base and J by 2 bases, with 19 bases between them. The CDR3 reads CASSQGLGLRGYTDTQYF. The DNA of the CDR3 is TGCGCCAGCAGCCAAGGTTTAGGGCTTCGAGGGTACACAGATACGCAGTATTTT.

This clone turned up a few times. The V call is TRBV7-8, the J call TRBJ1-3; D gene unclear. This CDR3 spans 14 amino acids. From germline, CDR1 is SGHVS and CDR2 FQNEAQ. The V and J ends lost 5 bases and 0 bases respectively, with 8 bases between them. CDR3 amino acids: CASSPYSSGNTIYF. The CDR3 DNA reads TGTGCCAGCAGCCCCTATAGCTCTGGAAACACCATATATTTT.

The gene calls are TRBV28 and TRBJ2-7; TRBD2 matches 8 bases. The CDR3 length is 14 residues. Germline V gene lookup returns CDR1 MDHEN and CDR2 SYDVKM. Unmatched junction bases numbered 2, after V lost 2 bases and J lost 2 bases. CDR3 loop: CASSLTSGTYEQYF. DNA for the CDR3: TGTGCCAGCAGTTTAACTAGCGGAACCTACGAGCAGTACTTC.

This chain uses TRBV27 with TRBJ2-3, with 9 bases aligning to TRBD2. Trimming at V came to 5 bases and at J to 4 bases, leaving 19 bases not matched to a gene. The CDR3 sequence is 19 residues long. Germline CDR1 is MNHEY and CDR2 is SMNVEV (reference sequence). The CDR3: CASSPVAAGGPFSSDTQYF. In DNA form, the CDR3 reads TGTGCCAGCAGTCCCGTGGCGGCGGGAGGGCCTTTTTCCTCAGATACGCAGTATTTT.

In its sample, this clone was seen once. The chain is built from TRBV4-3 and TRBJ2-5; 9 bases fit TRBD1. The germline V gene encodes CDR1 LGHNA and CDR2 YSLEER. With V trimmed by 1 base and J by 1 base, 1 base remained unmatched. The CDR3 loop spans 15 amino acids. The CDR3 loop reads CASSQGQGVQETQYF. The CDR3 region has the DNA TGCGCCAGCAGCCAAGGACAGGGGGTCCAAGAGACCCAGTACTTC.

The chain joins TRBV7-9 to TRBJ1-4; 8 bases align to TRBD1. This CDR3 is built from 17 residues. The V gene end was trimmed by 5 bases and the J gene end by 8 bases; junction bases not matched to a gene: 16. Germline assignment: CDR1 SEHNR and CDR2 FQNEAQ (reference sequence). The CDR3 sequence is CASSHDRGQSGREKLFF. The CDR3 nucleotides are TGTGCCAGCAGCCACGACAGGGGCCAAAGCGGGAGGGAAAAACTGTTTTTT.

The V gene is TRBV28, the J gene TRBJ1-1, with TRBD1 as a possible D gene (6 bases). V was cut by 4 bases and J by 0 bases, with 18 bases left in between. Germline V gene sequence: CDR1 MDHEN, CDR2 SYDVKM. This CDR3 is 17 amino acids long. The CDR3 protein is CASSSSRDTGLNTEAFF. CDR3 nucleotide sequence: TGTGCCAGCAGTTCGTCCCGGGACACAGGGCTGAACACTGAAGCTTTCTTT.

The CDR3 DNA reads TGCGCCAGCAGCCAGCTAGGACTGCTAGCTAACTATGGCTACACCTTC. It encodes CASSQLGLLANYGYTF. The V and J genes are TRBV4-1 and TRBJ1-2, with no clear D. Trimming took off 3 bases at V and 0 bases at J, with 14 bases between the two ends. Germline V gene lookup returns CDR1 MGHRA and CDR2 YSYEKL. The CDR3 contains 16 residues.

This sequence joins TRBV12-5 and TRBJ1-3; 9 bases are shared with TRBD1. This CDR3 contains 14 residues. Germline-derived CDR1 and CDR2 are LGHNT and FRNRAP. The V segment lost 5 bases and the J segment 9 bases; nucleotides outside the gene matches: 8. The DNA for the CDR3 is TGTGCTAGTGGTCTACAGGGGGCGAAGGTCACCATATATTTT. Residues: CASGLQGAKVTIYF.

This clone was seen only a few times. This sequence joins TRBV2 and TRBJ2-7; D not certain. The length of the CDR3 is 12 residues. Germline CDR1 is SNHLY and CDR2 is FYNNEI. V dropped 3 bases and J dropped 9 bases, with 12 bases sitting between them. The CDR3 loop reads CASSDRVGAQYF. The DNA for the CDR3 is TGTGCCAGCAGTGACCGGGTCGGAGCGCAGTACTTC.

The chain couples TRBV10-3 to TRBJ2-1; D unresolved. Trimming cost V 6 bases and J 9 bases, with 15 bases left between them. CDR1 and CDR2 from the germline V gene are ENHRY and SYGVKD. The CDR3 sequence is 13 residues long. The CDR3 DNA sequence: TGTGCCATCAGCCCCGGTCCGGCAGGTGAGCAGTTCTTC. Protein product: CAISPGPAGEQFF.

The rearrangement joins TRBV11-2 to TRBJ2-5; D is possibly TRBD2 (6 bases). The CDR3 length is 15 residues. Germline CDR1 SGHAT, CDR2 FQNNGV. Trimming shortened V by 5 bases and J by 6 bases, and 19 bases separated the two germline ends. The CDR3 reads CASSTGRGPGKTQYF. The CDR3 bases are TGTGCCAGCAGCACCGGGCGGGGCCCCGGGAAGACCCAGTACTTC.

V is TRBV28 and J is TRBJ1-5; D is unclear. Germline V CDR1 and CDR2: MDHEN, SYDVKM. The CDR3 is made up of 12 amino acids. The V end lost 7 bases, the J end lost 2 bases, and 6 bases lay between the germline ends. The CDR3 sequence is CASISGNQPQHF. The CDR3, as DNA: TGTGCCAGCATTTCGGGCAATCAGCCCCAGCATTTT. Together with reference TRBV28 and TRBJ1-5, the CDR3 gives the full variable domain: DVKVTQSSRYLVKRTGEKVFLECVQDMDHENMFWYRQDPGLGLRLIYFSYDVKMKEKGDIPEGYSVSREKKERFSLILESASTNQTSMYLCASISGNQPQHFGDGTRLSIL.